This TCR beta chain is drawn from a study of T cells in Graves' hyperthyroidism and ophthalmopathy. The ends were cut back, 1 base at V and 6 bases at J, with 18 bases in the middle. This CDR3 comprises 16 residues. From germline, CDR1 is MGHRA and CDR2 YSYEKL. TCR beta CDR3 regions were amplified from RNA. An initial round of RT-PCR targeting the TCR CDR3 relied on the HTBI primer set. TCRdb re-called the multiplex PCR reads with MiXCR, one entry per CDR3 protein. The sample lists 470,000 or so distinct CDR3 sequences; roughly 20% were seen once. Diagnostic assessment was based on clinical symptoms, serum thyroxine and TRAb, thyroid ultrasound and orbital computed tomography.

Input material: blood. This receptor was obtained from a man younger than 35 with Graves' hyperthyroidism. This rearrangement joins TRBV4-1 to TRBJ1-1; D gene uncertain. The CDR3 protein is CASSQGVNKGAAEAFF. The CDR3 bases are TGCGCCAGCAGCCAAGGGGTCAACAAGGGCGCCGCTGAAGCTTTCTTT.